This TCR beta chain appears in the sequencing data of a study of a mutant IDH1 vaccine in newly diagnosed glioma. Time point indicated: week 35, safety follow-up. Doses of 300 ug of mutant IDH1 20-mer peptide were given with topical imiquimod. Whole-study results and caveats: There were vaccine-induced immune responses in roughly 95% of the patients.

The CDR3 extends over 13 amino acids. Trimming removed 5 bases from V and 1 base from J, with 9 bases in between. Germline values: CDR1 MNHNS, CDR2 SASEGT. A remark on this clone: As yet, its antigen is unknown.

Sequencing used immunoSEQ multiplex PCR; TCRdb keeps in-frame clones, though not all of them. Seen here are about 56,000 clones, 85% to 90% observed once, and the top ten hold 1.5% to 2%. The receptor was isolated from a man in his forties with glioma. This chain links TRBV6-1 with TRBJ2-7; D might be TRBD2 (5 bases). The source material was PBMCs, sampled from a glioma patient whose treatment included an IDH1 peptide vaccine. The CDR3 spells CASSHGKSYEQYF. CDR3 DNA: TGTGCCAGCAGTCACGGGAAATCCTACGAGCAGTACTTC.